This entry is about one T cell receptor beta chain. What it binds is not known. Different DNA sequences within this sample yield the same CDR3. The sample is drawn from a study of shared clonotypes between healthy human individuals. Study summary: Used for every donor were three CD4 naive, three CD4 memory, two CD8 naive and one CD8 memory plate.

There are 12 residues in the CDR3. Germline V gene lookup returns CDR1 SEHNR and CDR2 FQNEAQ (reference sequence). Between the trimmed V and J ends, which lost 5 bases and 3 bases, there was a span of 6 bases. Sequenced by immunoSEQ multiplex PCR; TCRdb stores in-frame clones only, minus some. This sample has roughly 2 million clones, with 95% found just once. Study outcomes and limitations: For naive CD4 cells, roughly 5% of clonotypes were shared across a handful of donors. Relative to memory subsets, naive subsets generally showed larger estimated richness.

The TCR originated in a man younger than 30 in good health. This chain links TRBV7-9 with TRBJ2-3, with D unclear. Sequenced input: naive CD4+ T cells sorted from blood. The subset: CD45RA+ positively selected. CDR3 loop: CASSPDTDTQYF. In nucleotides, the CDR3 is TGTGCCAGCAGCCCAGATACAGATACGCAGTATTTT.